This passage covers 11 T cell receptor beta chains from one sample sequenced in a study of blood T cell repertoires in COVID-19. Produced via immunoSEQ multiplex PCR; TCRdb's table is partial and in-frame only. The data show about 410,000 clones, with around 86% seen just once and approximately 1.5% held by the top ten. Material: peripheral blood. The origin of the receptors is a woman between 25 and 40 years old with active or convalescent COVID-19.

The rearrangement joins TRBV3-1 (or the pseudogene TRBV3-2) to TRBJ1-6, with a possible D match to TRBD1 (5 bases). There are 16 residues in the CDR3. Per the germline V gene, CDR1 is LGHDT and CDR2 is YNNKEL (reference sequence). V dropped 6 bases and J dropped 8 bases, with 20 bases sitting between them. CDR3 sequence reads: CASSDSSGGRYSPLHF. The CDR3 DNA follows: TGTGCCAGCAGTGACTCCTCGGGGGGTAGGTATTCACCCCTCCACTTT.

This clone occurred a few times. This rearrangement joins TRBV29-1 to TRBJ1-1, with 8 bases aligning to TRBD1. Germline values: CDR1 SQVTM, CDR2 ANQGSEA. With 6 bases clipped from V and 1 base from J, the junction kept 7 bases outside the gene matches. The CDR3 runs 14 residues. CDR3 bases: TGCAGCGTGGCCGAGGGACAGGAGAACACTGAAGCTTTCTTT. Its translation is CSVAEGQENTEAFF.

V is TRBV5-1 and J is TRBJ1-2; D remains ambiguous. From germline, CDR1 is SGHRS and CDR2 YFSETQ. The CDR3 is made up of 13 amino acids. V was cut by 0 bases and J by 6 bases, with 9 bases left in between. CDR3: CASSLAHYDGYTF. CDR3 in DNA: TGCGCCAGCAGCTTGGCACATTACGATGGCTACACCTTC.

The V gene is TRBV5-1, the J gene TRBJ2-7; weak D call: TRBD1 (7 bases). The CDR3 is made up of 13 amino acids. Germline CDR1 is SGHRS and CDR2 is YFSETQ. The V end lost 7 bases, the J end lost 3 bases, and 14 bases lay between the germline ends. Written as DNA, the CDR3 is TGCGCCAGCCGCGGGACAGACGTCTACGAGCAGTACTTC. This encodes CASRGTDVYEQYF.

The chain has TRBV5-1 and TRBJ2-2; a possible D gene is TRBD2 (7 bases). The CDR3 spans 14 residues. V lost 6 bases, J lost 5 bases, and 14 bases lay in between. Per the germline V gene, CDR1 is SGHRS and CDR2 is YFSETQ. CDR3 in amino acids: CASNRGAQTGELFF. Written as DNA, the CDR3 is TGCGCCAGCAATCGGGGGGCGCAAACCGGGGAGCTGTTTTTT.

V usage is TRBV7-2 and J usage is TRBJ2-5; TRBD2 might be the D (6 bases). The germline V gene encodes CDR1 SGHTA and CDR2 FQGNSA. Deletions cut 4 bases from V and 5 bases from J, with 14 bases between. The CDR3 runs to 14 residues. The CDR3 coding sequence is TGTGCCAGCAGCTCAAACGGGGGACGTGAGACCCAGTACTTC. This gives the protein CASSSNGGRETQYF.

The CDR3 nucleotides are TGTGCCAGCAGGGACAGATTGAACACTGAAGCTTTCTTT. Its translation is CASRDRLNTEAFF. The rearrangement uses TRBV6-5 and TRBJ1-1; maybe TRBD1 (6 bases). Germline V CDR1 and CDR2: MNHEY, SVGAGI. Trimming took off 6 bases at V and 0 bases at J, with 8 bases between the two ends. The CDR3 length is 13 residues.

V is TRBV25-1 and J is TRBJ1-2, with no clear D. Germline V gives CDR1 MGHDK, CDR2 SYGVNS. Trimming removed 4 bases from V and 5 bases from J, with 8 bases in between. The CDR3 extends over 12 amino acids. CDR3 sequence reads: CASSGSGYGYTF. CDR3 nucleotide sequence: TGTGCCAGCAGTGGCTCCGGGTATGGCTACACCTTC.

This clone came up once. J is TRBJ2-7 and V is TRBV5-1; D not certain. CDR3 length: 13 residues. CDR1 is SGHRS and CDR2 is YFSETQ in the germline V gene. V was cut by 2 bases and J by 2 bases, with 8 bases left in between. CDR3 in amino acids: CASSFADTYEQYF. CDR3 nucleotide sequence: TGCGCCAGCAGCTTTGCAGATACCTACGAGCAGTACTTC.

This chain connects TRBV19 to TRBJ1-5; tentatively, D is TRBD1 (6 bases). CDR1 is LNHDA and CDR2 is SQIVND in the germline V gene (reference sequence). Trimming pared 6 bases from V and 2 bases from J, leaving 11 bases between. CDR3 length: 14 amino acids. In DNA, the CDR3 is TGTGCCAGTAGGCCTCCAGGGGGCAATCAGCCCCAGCATTTT. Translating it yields CASRPPGGNQPQHF.

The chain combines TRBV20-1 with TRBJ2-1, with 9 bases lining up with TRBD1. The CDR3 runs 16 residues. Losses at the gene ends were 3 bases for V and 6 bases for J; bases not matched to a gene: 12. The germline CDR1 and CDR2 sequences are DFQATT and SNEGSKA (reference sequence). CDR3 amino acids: CSASSSGTGIPNEQFF. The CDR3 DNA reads TGCAGTGCTAGTTCTAGTGGGACAGGGATCCCCAATGAGCAGTTCTTC.